The 15 T cell receptor beta chains below come from one sample, sequenced in a study of T cells in localized non-small cell lung cancer. Sequencing used immunoSEQ multiplex PCR; TCRdb keeps in-frame clones, though not all of them. The repertoire includes 34,000 or so clones, 93% of them detected once, and around 8% sits in the top ten. The sequenced sample was peripheral blood, obtained before any cancer treatment. These receptors all stem from a female donor aged 60 or older with stage I lung adenocarcinoma.

CDR3 nucleotide sequence: TGCAGCGTTGGGGACAGCCTCAATCAGCCCCAGCATTTT. This codes for CSVGDSLNQPQHF. The chain uses TRBV29-1 and TRBJ1-5; TRBD1 matches 7 bases. V was clipped by 4 bases and J by 3 bases; unmatched bases: 3. Germline V gene sequence: CDR1 SQVTM, CDR2 ANQGSEA. The CDR3 loop spans 13 amino acids.

The rearrangement joins TRBV9 to TRBJ1-2, with TRBD1 matching over 7 bases. The V and J ends lost 5 bases and 6 bases, in that order; junction bases with no gene match: 10. The CDR3 length is 14 residues. CDR1 SGDLS and CDR2 YYNGEE come from the germline V gene. As DNA, the CDR3 is TGTGCCAGCAGTTTTACAGGGGTACGCGATGGCTACACCTTC. It codes for CASSFTGVRDGYTF.

CDR3 nucleotides: TGTGCCAGCAGTTTTGGGGAAGGGCAGTACGTC. Protein product: CASSFGEGQYV. The V gene is TRBV28, the J gene TRBJ2-7; D ambiguous. The CDR3 is made up of 11 amino acids. Germline V lookup: CDR1 MDHEN, CDR2 SYDVKM. Between the trimmed V and J ends, which lost 3 bases and 9 bases, there was a span of 9 bases.

V is TRBV11-3 and J is TRBJ1-1; no clear D. The CDR3 runs to 13 residues. V was trimmed by 4 bases and J by 6 bases, leaving 12 bases between them. Germline V CDR1 and CDR2: SGHNT, YENEEA. In nucleotides, the CDR3 is TGTGCCAGCAGCTCATCACGGAGGGCTGAAGCTTTCTTT. It is translated as CASSSSRRAEAFF.

The V call is TRBV29-1, the J call TRBJ1-1; the D gene is possibly TRBD1 (6 bases). V was cut by 7 bases and J by 0 bases, with 12 bases left in between. The CDR3 has 13 amino acids. Germline V gene sequence: CDR1 SQVTM, CDR2 ANQGSEA. CDR3 in amino acids: CSAATGLNTEAFF. The CDR3 DNA reads as TGCAGCGCTGCGACAGGACTGAACACTGAAGCTTTCTTT.

The V and J genes are TRBV7-3 and TRBJ2-3; 9 bases line up with TRBD2. The germline V gene encodes CDR1 SGHTA and CDR2 FQGTGA. J gave up 4 bases and V 2 bases, and 7 bases lay outside the gene matches. This CDR3 has 16 residues. CDR3 coding DNA: TGTGCCAGCAGCTTAGACGGCGGGAGGGCCGCAGATACGCAGTATTTT. Protein sequence: CASSLDGGRAADTQYF. The whole variable domain, remainder taken from reference TRBV7-3 and TRBJ2-3, is GAGVSQTPSNKVTEKGKYVELRCDPISGHTALYWYRQSLGQGPEFLIYFQGTGAADDSGLPNDRFFAVRPEGSVSTLKIQRTERGDSAVYLCASSLDGGRAADTQYFGPGTRLTVL.

The chain combines TRBV2 with TRBJ2-7, with a tentative D call TRBD1 (6 bases). The V and J ends lost 8 bases and 2 bases respectively, with 13 bases between them. The CDR3 covers 13 residues. CDR1 SNHLY and CDR2 FYNNEI come from the germline V gene. As DNA, the CDR3 is TGTGCCAGCCGAGAGACAGGTACCTACGAGCAGTACTTC. Amino acids: CASRETGTYEQYF.

The chain uses TRBV7-2 and TRBJ2-5; no clear D. The V end lost 5 bases, the J end lost 0 bases, and 13 bases lay between the germline ends. Germline values: CDR1 SGHTA, CDR2 FQGNSA. The CDR3 runs to 15 residues. CDR3 DNA sequence: TGTGCCAGCAGCCGCACGGTAACGGACCAAGAGACCCAGTACTTC. Its protein product is CASSRTVTDQETQYF.

The chain uses TRBV5-1 and TRBJ2-7, with D perhaps TRBD1 or TRBD2 (5 bases each). Trimming stripped 0 bases from V and 2 bases from J, with 18 bases between. The CDR3 spans 17 residues. Germline CDR1 is SGHRS and CDR2 is YFSETQ. This CDR3 is CASSLAASRGLPYEQYF. DNA for the CDR3: TGCGCCAGCAGCTTGGCCGCCTCCCGGGGCCTGCCCTACGAGCAGTACTTC.

The rearrangement links TRBV11-2 to TRBJ2-1, with a tentative D call TRBD1 (5 bases). Between the trimmed V and J ends, which lost 3 bases and 9 bases, there was a span of 12 bases. The CDR3 spans 13 residues. CDR1 and CDR2 from the germline V gene are SGHAT and FQNNGV. The CDR3 region is CASSLGRWGEQFF. The CDR3 coding sequence is TGTGCCAGCAGCTTGGGGCGTTGGGGTGAGCAGTTCTTC.

The sample holds one count of this clone. The rearrangement uses TRBV2 and TRBJ2-5; D possibly corresponds to TRBD2 (5 bases). Trimming left V 2 bases short and J 1 base short, with 8 bases between. There are 14 residues in the CDR3. CDR1 and CDR2 (germline): SNHLY, FYNNEI. CDR3 coding DNA: TGTGCCAGCAGTGAACGGACTGTCCAAGAGACCCAGTACTTC. Translated, it gives CASSERTVQETQYF.

The chain has TRBV10-2 and TRBJ2-7; D unresolved. Germline V gene lookup returns CDR1 WSHSY and CDR2 SAAADI. Trimming shortened V by 7 bases and J by 1 base, and 17 bases separated the two germline ends. CDR3 length: 15 residues. The CDR3 region has the DNA TGCGCCAGCACTGGATTGGGAAGGGTATCCTACGAGCAGTACTTC. Translated, it gives CASTGLGRVSYEQYF.

V and J are TRBV5-1 and TRBJ1-3; no clear D. Trimming took 3 bases from V and 0 from J, leaving 10 bases between them. The CDR3 consists of 15 residues. Germline CDR1 is SGHRS and CDR2 is YFSETQ. CDR3: CASSSTTSSGNTIYF. The DNA for the CDR3 is TGCGCCAGCAGCTCGACGACCAGCTCTGGAAACACCATATATTTT. Full variable domain (remainder filled in from reference TRBV5-1 and TRBJ1-3): KAGVTQTPRYLIKTRGQQVTLSCSPISGHRSVSWYQQTPGQGLQFLFEYFSETQRNKGNFPGRFSGRQFSNSRSEMNVSTLELGDSALYLCASSSTTSSGNTIYFGEGSWLTVV.

This clone was seen just once. Germline is not matched at one junction end, which may reflect a read error. The J gene is TRBJ2-2, the V gene TRBV7-2; 8 bases align to TRBD2. The CDR3 is made up of 17 amino acids. Germline CDR1 and CDR2: SGHTA and FQGNSA. CDR3 residues: CANSSFGAGAVTGELFF. CDR3 nucleotide sequence: TGTGCCAACAGCTCCTTCGGAGCGGGAGCGGTCACCGGGGAGCTGTTTTTT.

This sequence joins TRBV20-1 and TRBJ2-7, with D possibly TRBD1 on 6 matching bases. Per the germline V gene, CDR1 is DFQATT and CDR2 is SNEGSKA (reference sequence). The CDR3 sequence is 11 residues long. Trimming took off 5 bases at V and 7 bases at J, with 12 bases between the two ends. In nucleotides, the CDR3 is TGCAGTGCTTCAACAGGGATTGAGCAGTACTTC. This translates into CSASTGIEQYF.